This is a list of T cell receptor beta chains from one sample in a study of cytomegalovirus exposure and HLA in healthy donors. Assay: immunoSEQ multiplex PCR; the TCRdb copy retains only in-frame clones and omits some. This sample has a few hundred thousand clones, with roughly 80% found just once. Sequenced input: PBMCs. The receptors were sampled from a man in his forties or fifties in good health and CMV-seronegative. CDR3s include the opening cysteine and the closing phenylalanine or tryptophan. The D gene is left open where the match is weak. For some rows the clone size is stated as once, few or many, or as a class when expanded; others skip it.

d_gene | abundance | j_gene | v_gene | CDR3nt | CDR3aa
NA | NA | TRBJ2-3 | TRBV5-1 | TGCGCCAGCAGCTTGGCCACAGGTAATACGCAGTATTTT | CASSLATGNTQYF
TRBD1 | NA | TRBJ1-4 | TRBV4-2 | TGTGCCAGCAGCCAGTTGACAGGGACTAATGAAAAACTGTTTTTT | CASSQLTGTNEKLFF
NA | NA | TRBJ1-1 | TRBV19 | TGTGCCAGTAGTTTACAGCCTATGAACACTGAAGCTTTCTTT | CASSLQPMNTEAFF
NA | once | TRBJ1-5 | TRBV2 | TGTGCCAGCAGTGATGAGTCCGCCAACAATCAGCCCCAGCATTTT | CASSDESANNQPQHF
TRBD1 | NA | TRBJ1-1 | TRBV19 | TGTGCCAGTAGTAAAGGGACAGGCACTGAAGCTTTCTTT | CASSKGTGTEAFF
NA | few | TRBJ1-2 | TRBV7-9 | TGTGCCAGCAGCTTAGAGACGGGAGCTAACTATGGCTACACCTTC | CASSLETGANYGYTF
TRBD2 | NA | TRBJ2-3 | TRBV5-1 | TGCGCCAGCAGCTGGGGAACGTTTAGCGGGGGCACAGATACGCAGTATTTT | CASSWGTFSGGTDTQYF
TRBD1 | NA | TRBJ1-1 | TRBV15 | TGTGCCACCAGCAGAGAGACCCTCGGGACAGGGTGGACTGAAGCTTTCTTT | CATSRETLGTGWTEAFF
NA | NA | TRBJ2-3 | TRBV5-1 | TGCGCCAGCACCGCCAGGGAAGATACGCAGTATTTT | CASTAREDTQYF
NA | NA | TRBJ2-1 | TRBV5-4 | TGTGCCAGCAGCTTTTTATCCGACAATGAGCAGTTCTTC | CASSFLSDNEQFF